This T cell receptor beta chain was sequenced during a study of post-analysis software for immune sequencing data. The junction had 5 bases not matched to a gene; V was cut back by 1 base and J by 0 bases. Germline V gene data show CDR1 as DFQATT and CDR2 as SNEGSKA (reference sequence). The CDR3 consists of 15 residues. General study points: TRBV5-6, TRBV5-1 and TRBV20-1 were among roughly five TRBV segments more frequent in patients than controls.

Unique molecular identifiers featured in each of the TCR beta cDNA libraries. TCRdb called the PCR reads again in MiXCR, with one record for every CDR3 protein. There are some 500,000 distinct CDR3 sequences in the sample; nearly 45% occur only once, and about 12% lies in the top ten. Remarks on this clonotype: Its antigen is as yet unknown.

The chain couples TRBV20-1 to TRBJ1-1; 7 bases map to TRBD1. The sequenced material came from blood. The receptor's source is a girl aged 10-17 years with multiple sclerosis. DNA for the CDR3: TGCAGTGCTAGAGCGGGACAGATCATGAACACTGAAGCTTTCTTT. Encoded protein: CSARAGQIMNTEAFF.